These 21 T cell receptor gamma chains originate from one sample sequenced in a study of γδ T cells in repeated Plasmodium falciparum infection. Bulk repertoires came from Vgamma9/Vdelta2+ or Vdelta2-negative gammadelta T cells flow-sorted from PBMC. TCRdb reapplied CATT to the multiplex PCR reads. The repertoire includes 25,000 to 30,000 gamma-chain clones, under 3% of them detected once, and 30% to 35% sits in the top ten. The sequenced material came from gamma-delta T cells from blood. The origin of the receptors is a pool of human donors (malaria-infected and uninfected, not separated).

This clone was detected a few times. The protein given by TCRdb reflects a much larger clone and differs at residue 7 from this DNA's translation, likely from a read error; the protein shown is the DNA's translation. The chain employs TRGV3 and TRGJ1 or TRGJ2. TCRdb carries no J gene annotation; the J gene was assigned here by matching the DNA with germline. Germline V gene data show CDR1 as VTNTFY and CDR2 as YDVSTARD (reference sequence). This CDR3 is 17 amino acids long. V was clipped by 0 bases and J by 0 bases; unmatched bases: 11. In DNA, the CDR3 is TGTGCCACCTGGGACAGGCTACAGCCCGTGAATTATTATAAGAAACTCTTT. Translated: CATWDRLQPVNYYKKLF.

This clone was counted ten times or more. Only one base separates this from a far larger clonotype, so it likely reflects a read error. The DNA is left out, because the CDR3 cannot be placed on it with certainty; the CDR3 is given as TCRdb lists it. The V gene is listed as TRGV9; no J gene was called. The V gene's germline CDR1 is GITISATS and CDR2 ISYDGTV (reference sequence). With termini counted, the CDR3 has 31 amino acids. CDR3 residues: CALWEAIIIRNSLAVEQHLLSQVSIGRIQHF.

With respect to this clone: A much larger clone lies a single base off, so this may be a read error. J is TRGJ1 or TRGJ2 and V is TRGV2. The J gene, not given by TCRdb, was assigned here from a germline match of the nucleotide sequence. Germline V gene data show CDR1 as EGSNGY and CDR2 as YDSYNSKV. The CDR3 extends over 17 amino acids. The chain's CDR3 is CAPWDGPRHAYYYKKLF. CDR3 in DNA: TGTGCCCCCTGGGACGGGCCCCGCCACGCCTATTATTATAAGAAACTCTTT.

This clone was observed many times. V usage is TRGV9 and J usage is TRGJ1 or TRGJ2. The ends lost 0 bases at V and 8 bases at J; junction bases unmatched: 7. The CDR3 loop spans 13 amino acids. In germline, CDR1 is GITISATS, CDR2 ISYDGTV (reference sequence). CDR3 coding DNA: TGTGCCTTGTGGGAGGTGTTGTTGGATAAGAAACTCTTT. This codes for CALWEVLLDKKLF.

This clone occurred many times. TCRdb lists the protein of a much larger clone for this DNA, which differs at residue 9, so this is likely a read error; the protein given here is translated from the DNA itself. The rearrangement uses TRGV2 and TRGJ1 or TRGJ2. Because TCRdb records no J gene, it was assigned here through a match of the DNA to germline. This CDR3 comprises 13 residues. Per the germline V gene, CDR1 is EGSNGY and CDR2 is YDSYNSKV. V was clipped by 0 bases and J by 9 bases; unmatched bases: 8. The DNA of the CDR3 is TGTGCCACCTGGGACGGGCAGGGTTGTAAGAAACTCTTT. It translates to CATWDGQGCKKLF.

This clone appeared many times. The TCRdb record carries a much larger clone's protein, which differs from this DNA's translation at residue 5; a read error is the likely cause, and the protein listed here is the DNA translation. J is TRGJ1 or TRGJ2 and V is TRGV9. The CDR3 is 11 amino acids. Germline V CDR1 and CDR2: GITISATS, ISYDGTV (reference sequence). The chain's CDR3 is CALWVVIGKLF. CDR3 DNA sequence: TGTGCCTTGTGGGTGGTGATTGGGAAACTCTTT.

The CDR3 DNA sequence: TGTGCCACCTGGAATGCAGTTGGGATTTATTATAAGAAACTCTTT. Translating gives CATWNAVGIYYKKLF. The chain couples TRGV4 to TRGJ1 or TRGJ2. In the absence of a J gene in TCRdb, the DNA was matched to germline to assign it here. The CDR3 is 15 amino acids. Germline-derived CDR1 and CDR2 are EGSTGY and YDSYTSSV. The V and J ends lost 6 bases and 3 bases, in that order; junction bases with no gene match: 14.

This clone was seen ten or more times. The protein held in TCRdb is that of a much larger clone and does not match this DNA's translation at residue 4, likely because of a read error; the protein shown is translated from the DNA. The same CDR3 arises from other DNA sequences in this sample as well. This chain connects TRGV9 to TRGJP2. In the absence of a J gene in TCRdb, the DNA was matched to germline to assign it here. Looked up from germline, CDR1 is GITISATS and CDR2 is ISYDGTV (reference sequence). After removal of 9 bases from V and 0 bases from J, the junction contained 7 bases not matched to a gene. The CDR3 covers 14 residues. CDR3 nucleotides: TGTGCCTTGCGGACTTATAGTAGTGATTGGATCAAGACGTTT. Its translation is CALRTYSSDWIKTF.

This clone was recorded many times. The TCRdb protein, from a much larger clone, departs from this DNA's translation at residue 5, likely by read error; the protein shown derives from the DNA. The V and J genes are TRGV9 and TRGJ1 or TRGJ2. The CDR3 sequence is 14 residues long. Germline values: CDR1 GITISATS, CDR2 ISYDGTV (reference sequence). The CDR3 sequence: CALWGVQSYYKKLF. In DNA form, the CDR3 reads TGTGCCTTGTGGGGGGTGCAGAGTTATTATAAGAAACTCTTT.

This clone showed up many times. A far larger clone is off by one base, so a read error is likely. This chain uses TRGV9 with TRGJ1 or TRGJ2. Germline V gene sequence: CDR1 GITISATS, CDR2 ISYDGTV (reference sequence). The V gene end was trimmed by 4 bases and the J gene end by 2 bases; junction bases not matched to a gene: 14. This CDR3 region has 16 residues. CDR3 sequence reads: CALWEVDVRHYYKKLF. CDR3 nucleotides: TGTGCCTTGTGGGAAGTGGATGTTCGTCATTATTATAAGAAACTCTTT.

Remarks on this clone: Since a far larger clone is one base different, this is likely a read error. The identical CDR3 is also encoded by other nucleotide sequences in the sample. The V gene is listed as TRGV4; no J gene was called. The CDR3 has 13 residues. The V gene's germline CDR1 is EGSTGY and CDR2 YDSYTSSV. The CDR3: CATWDRDYYKKLF. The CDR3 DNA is TGTGCCACCTGGGATAGGGATTATTATAAGAAGCTCTTT.

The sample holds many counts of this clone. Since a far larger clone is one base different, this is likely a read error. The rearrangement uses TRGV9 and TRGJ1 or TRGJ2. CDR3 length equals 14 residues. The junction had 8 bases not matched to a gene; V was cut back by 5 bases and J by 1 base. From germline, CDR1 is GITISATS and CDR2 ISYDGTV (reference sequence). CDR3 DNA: TGTGCCTTGTGGGGGGGAAAAAATTATTATAAGAAACTCTTT. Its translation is CALWGGKNYYKKLF.

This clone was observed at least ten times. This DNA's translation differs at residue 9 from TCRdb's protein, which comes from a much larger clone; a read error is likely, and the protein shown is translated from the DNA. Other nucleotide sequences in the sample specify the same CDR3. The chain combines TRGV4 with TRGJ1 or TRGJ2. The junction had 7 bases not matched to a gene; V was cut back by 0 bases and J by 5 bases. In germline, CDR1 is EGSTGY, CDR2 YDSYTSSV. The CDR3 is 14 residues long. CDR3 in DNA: TGTGCCACCTGGGATGGGCGGGTGGATTATAAGAAACTCTTT. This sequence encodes CATWDGRVDYKKLF.

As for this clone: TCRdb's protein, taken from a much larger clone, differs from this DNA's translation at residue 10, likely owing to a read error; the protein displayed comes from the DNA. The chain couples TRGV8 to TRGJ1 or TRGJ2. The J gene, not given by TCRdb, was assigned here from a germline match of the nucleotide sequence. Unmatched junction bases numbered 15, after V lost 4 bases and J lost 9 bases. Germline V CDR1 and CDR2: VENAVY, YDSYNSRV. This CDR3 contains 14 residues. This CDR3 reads CATWDRKNECKKLF. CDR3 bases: TGTGCCACCTGGGACCGGAAAAACGAATGTAAGAAACTCTTT.

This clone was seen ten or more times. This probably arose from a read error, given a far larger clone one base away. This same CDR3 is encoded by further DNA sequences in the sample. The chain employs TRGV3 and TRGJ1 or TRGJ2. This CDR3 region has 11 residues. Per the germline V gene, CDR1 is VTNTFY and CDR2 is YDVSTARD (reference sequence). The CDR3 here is CATWERYKKLF. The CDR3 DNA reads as TGTGCCACCTGGGAAAGGTATAAGAAGCTCTTT.

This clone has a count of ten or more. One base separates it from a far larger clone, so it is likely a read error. The CDR3: CATWDWYYKKLF. CDR3 bases: TGTGCCACCTGGGACTGGTATTATAAGAAGCTCTTT. A V gene of TRGV2 was called, but no J gene was assigned. In germline, CDR1 is EGSNGY, CDR2 YDSYNSKV. There are 12 residues in the CDR3.

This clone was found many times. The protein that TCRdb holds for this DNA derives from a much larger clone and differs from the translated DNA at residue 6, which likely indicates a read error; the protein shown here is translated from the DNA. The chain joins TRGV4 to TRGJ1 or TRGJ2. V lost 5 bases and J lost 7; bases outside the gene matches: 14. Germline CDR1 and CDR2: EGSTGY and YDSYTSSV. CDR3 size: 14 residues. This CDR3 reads CATWASVGGYKKLF. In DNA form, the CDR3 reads TGTGCCACCTGGGCCTCGGTCGGAGGCTATAAGAAACTCTTT.

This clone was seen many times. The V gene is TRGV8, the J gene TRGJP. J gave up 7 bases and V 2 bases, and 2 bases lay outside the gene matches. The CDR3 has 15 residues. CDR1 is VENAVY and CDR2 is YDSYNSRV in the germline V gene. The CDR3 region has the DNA TGTGCCACCTGGGATAATGAGTTGGGCAAAAAAATCAAGGTATTT. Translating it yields CATWDNELGKKIKVF.

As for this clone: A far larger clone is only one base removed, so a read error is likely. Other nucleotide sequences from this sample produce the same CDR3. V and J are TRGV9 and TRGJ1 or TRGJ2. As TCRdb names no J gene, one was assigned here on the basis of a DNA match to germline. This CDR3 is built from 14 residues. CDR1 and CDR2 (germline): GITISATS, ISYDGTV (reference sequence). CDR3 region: CALWEVHLGAKKLF. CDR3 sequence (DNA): TGTGCCTTATGGGAGGTGCATTTGGGGGCTAAGAAACTCTTT.

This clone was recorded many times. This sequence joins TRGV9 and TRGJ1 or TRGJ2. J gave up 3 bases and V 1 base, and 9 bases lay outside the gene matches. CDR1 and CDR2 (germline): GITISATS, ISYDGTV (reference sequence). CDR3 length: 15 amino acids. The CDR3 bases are TGTGCCTTGTGGGAGGTTAACGTCGTTTATTATAAGAAACTCTTT. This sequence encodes CALWEVNVVYYKKLF.

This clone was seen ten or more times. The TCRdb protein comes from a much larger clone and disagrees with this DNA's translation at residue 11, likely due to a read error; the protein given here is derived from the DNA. This chain's CDR3 is CATWDLIDWIETF. The CDR3 region has the DNA TGTGCCACCTGGGACCTGATTGATTGGATCGAGACGTTT. V and J are TRGV3 and TRGJP2. Germline V gives CDR1 VTNTFY, CDR2 YDVSTARD (reference sequence). The CDR3 contains 13 residues.